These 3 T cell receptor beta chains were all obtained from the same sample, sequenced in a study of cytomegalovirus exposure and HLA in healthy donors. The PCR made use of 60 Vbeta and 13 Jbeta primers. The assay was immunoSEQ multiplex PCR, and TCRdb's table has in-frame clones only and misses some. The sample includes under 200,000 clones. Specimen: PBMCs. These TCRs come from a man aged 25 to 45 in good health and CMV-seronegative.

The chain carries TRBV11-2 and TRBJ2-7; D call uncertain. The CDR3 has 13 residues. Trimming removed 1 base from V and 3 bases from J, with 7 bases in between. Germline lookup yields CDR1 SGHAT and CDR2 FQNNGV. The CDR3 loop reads CASSLVFLYEQYF. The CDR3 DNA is TGTGCCAGCAGCTTAGTTTTCCTCTACGAGCAGTACTTC.

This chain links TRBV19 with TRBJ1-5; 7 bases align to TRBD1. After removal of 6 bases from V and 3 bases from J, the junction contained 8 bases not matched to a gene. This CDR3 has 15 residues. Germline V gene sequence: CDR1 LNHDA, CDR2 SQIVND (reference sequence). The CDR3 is CASRVQGISNQPQHF. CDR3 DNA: TGTGCCAGTAGGGTACAGGGGATTTCCAATCAGCCCCAGCATTTT. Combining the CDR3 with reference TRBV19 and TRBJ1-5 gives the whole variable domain DGGITQSPKYLFRKEGQNVTLSCEQNLNHDAMYWYRQDPGQGLRLIYYSQIVNDFQKGDIAEGYSVSREKKESFPLTVTSAQKNPTAFYLCASRVQGISNQPQHFGDGTRLSIL.

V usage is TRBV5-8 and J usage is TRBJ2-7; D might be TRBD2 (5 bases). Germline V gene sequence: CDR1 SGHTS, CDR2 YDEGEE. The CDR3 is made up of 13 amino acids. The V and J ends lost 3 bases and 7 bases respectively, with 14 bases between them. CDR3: CASSWEETTEQYF. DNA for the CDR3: TGTGCCAGCAGCTGGGAAGAGACTACGGAGCAGTACTTC.